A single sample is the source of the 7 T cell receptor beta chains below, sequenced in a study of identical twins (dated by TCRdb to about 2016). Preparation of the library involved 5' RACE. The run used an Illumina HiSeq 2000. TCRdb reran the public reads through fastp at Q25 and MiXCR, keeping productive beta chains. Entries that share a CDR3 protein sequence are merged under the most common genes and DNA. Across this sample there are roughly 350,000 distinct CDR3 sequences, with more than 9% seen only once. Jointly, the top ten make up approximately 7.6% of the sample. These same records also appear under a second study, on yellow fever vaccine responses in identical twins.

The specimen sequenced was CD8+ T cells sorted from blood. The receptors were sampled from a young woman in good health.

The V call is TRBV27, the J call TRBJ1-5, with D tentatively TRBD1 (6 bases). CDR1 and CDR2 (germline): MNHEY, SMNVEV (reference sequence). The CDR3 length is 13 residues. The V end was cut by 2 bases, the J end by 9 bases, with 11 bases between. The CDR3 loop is CASSLGGGLPQHF. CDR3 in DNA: TGTGCCAGCAGTTTAGGAGGGGGATTGCCCCAGCATTTT.

The CDR3 nucleotides are TGCGCCAGCAGCTCCAAGTTATCGGGAGACTACAATGAGCAGTTCTTC. Translating gives CASSSKLSGDYNEQFF. The gene calls are TRBV5-1 and TRBJ2-1; possibly TRBD2 for D (6 bases). There are 16 residues in the CDR3. V was shortened by 3 bases and J by 3 bases, with 16 bases between the two germline ends. CDR1 SGHRS and CDR2 YFSETQ come from the germline V gene.

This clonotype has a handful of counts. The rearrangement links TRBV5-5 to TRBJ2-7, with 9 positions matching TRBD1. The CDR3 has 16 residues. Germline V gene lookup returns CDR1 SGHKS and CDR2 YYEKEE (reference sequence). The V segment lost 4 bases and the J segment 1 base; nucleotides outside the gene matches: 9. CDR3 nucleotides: TGTGCCAGCAGCCCTCTACCCGGGACAGGGTCCTACGAGCAGTACTTC. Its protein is CASSPLPGTGSYEQYF.

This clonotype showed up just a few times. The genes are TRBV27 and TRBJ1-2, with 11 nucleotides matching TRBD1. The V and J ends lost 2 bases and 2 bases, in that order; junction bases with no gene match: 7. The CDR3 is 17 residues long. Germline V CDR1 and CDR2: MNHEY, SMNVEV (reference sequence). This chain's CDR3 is CASSLNGRDRGNYGYTF. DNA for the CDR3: TGTGCCAGCAGTTTAAACGGACGGGACAGGGGGAACTATGGCTACACCTTC.

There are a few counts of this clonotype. DNA of the CDR3: TGCAGTGCTAGAGGGGAAAAATGGGAGGCCTCTCCCTACGAGCAGTACTTC. This sequence encodes CSARGEKWEASPYEQYF. The chain uses TRBV20-1 and TRBJ2-7; D is perhaps TRBD2 (6 bases). V lost 1 base and J lost 2, with 21 bases in between. Germline lookup yields CDR1 DFQATT and CDR2 SNEGSKA (reference sequence). The CDR3 runs 17 residues.

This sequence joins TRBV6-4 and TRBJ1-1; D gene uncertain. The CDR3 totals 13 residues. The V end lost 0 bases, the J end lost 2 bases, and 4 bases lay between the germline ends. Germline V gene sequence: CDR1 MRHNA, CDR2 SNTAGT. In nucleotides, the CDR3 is TGTGCCAGCAGTGACTCGAGTAACACTGAAGCTTTCTTT. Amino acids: CASSDSSNTEAFF.

The CDR3: CASSLGDSGEQFF. The CDR3 bases are TGTGCCAGCAGCTTAGGAGATAGCGGCGAGCAGTTCTTC. The gene calls are TRBV7-6 and TRBJ2-1; perhaps TRBD2 as D (6 bases). The CDR3 is made up of 13 amino acids. Germline V lookup: CDR1 SGHVS, CDR2 FNYEAQ. V was pared by 1 base and J by 10 bases, with 11 bases between. Looking up the rest from reference TRBV7-6 and TRBJ2-1 gives the full variable domain: GAGVSQSPRYKVTKRGQDVALRCDPISGHVSLYWYRQALGQGPEFLTYFNYEAQQDKSGLPNDRFSAERPEGSISTLTIQRTEQRDSAMYRCASSLGDSGEQFFGPGTRLTVL.